A single sample is the source of the 20 T cell receptor beta chains below, sequenced in a study of blood T cell repertoires in COVID-19. The assay was immunoSEQ multiplex PCR, and TCRdb's table has in-frame clones only and misses some. Of fewer than 400,000 clones in the sample, around nine tenths were seen once. The sequenced sample was PBMCs or T cells enriched from blood (not recorded which). These receptors were taken from a woman younger than 45 who had been exposed to COVID-19.

The genes are TRBV27 and TRBJ1-2; D is undetermined. The ends were cut back, 3 bases at V and 7 bases at J, with 15 bases in the middle. The CDR3 totals 14 residues. Germline CDR1 and CDR2: MNHEY and SMNVEV (reference sequence). CDR3 in amino acids: CASSLREGVTGYTF. The CDR3 DNA sequence: TGTGCCAGCAGTTTGAGGGAGGGAGTGACTGGCTACACCTTC.

This chain joins TRBV19 and TRBJ1-1; no clear D gene. The germline CDR1 and CDR2 sequences are LNHDA and SQIVND (reference sequence). V lost 6 bases and J 5 bases, leaving 16 bases between the germline ends. The CDR3 extends over 14 amino acids. CDR3 region: CASSLNLGSTEAFF. In DNA form, the CDR3 reads TGTGCCAGTAGCCTAAATCTGGGGAGTACTGAAGCTTTCTTT.

The rearrangement uses TRBV5-1 and TRBJ2-1; 13 positions match TRBD2. V lost 4 bases to trimming and J lost 7 bases; unmatched junction nucleotides: 5. The germline V gene encodes CDR1 SGHRS and CDR2 YFSETQ. CDR3 length: 15 residues. The CDR3 spells CASSILAGGPNEQFF. The CDR3 DNA sequence: TGCGCCAGCAGCATACTAGCGGGGGGGCCGAATGAGCAGTTCTTC.

On this clone: One end of the junction fails to match germline, which may point to a read error. The V and J genes are TRBV27 and TRBJ1-5; TRBD1 aligns across 7 bases. The CDR3 is 11 residues long. The germline CDR1 and CDR2 sequences are MNHEY and SMNVEV (reference sequence). CDR3 DNA sequence: TGTGCCAGCAGTATAGGGGGCCCCTTGTATTTT. It translates to CASSIGGPLYF.

The CDR3 protein is CASGPGLWTEAFF. DNA for the CDR3: TGTGCCAGCGGTCCGGGATTGTGGACTGAAGCTTTCTTT. This chain links TRBV12-3 or TRBV12-4 with TRBJ1-1; D not resolved. Trimming took off 8 bases at V and 5 bases at J, with 15 bases between the two ends. The CDR3 length is 13 residues.

The chain couples TRBV6-5 to TRBJ1-1, with D perhaps TRBD1 (6 bases). Looked up from germline, CDR1 is MNHEY and CDR2 is SVGAGI. Trimming removed 5 bases at V and 3 bases at J, with 16 bases between. The CDR3 is made up of 15 amino acids. CDR3 bases: TGTGCCAGCAGTAGCACAGGGAATATGGACACTGAAGCTTTCTTT. Its protein product is CASSSTGNMDTEAFF.

The chain uses TRBV13 and TRBJ1-5; 7 nucleotides align to TRBD1. Trimming at V came to 5 bases and at J to 0 bases, leaving 10 bases not matched to a gene. The CDR3 has 17 amino acids. Per the germline V gene, CDR1 is PRHDT and CDR2 is FYEKMQ (reference sequence). In nucleotides, the CDR3 is TGTGCCAGCAGCCCTCCGACAGGGACCTATAGCAATCAGCCCCAGCATTTT. It translates to CASSPPTGTYSNQPQHF. The variable domain in full, completed from reference TRBV13 and TRBJ1-5, reads AAGVIQSPRHLIKEKRETATLKCYPIPRHDTVYWYQQGPGQDPQFLISFYEKMQSDKGSIPDRFSAQQFSDYHSELNMSSLELGDSALYFCASSPPTGTYSNQPQHFGDGTRLSIL.

Concerning this clone: Other DNA variants within this sample encode the same CDR3. This rearrangement joins TRBV5-1 to TRBJ1-1; 7 bases are shared with TRBD1. The CDR3 sequence is 14 residues long. The germline gives CDR1 SGHRS, CDR2 YFSETQ. Trimming took 4 bases from V and 1 from J; bases not matched to a gene: 4. The CDR3 nucleotides are TGCGCCAGCAGCCCAGGGACAGCGAACACTGAAGCTTTCTTT. As protein: CASSPGTANTEAFF.

This clone was observed once. The chain has TRBV9 and TRBJ1-2, with 7 bases that match TRBD1. V shed 2 bases, J shed 2 bases, and the junction held 12 bases outside the gene matches. Germline CDR1 SGDLS, CDR2 YYNGEE. The CDR3 runs to 17 residues. The CDR3 nucleotides are TGTGCCAGCAGCGTTAGCCCCCTGACAGGGCGAAACTATGGCTACACCTTC. It encodes CASSVSPLTGRNYGYTF.

The rearrangement links TRBV12-3 or TRBV12-4 to TRBJ2-1; 7 bases map to TRBD1. The CDR3 totals 12 residues. Unmatched junction bases numbered 11, after V lost 6 bases and J lost 15 bases. The CDR3 region is CASRKGTASGFF. The CDR3, as DNA: TGTGCCAGCAGAAAAGGGACAGCCTCGGGGTTCTTC.

The chain combines TRBV5-6 with TRBJ1-1; no definite D call. Germline lookup yields CDR1 SGHDT and CDR2 YYEEEE. V was cut by 5 bases and J by 1 base, with 9 bases left in between. This CDR3 spans 13 amino acids. The CDR3 DNA is TGTGCCAGCAGGAAGCGGGGGAACACTGAAGCTTTCTTT. Its protein product is CASRKRGNTEAFF. Full variable domain (missing parts from reference TRBV5-6 and TRBJ1-1): DAGVTQSPTHLIKTRGQQVTLRCSPKSGHDTVSWYQQALGQGPQFIFQYYEEEERQRGNFPDRFSGHQFPNYSSELNVNALLLGDSALYLCASRKRGNTEAFFGQGTRLTVV.

The chain joins TRBV4-2 to TRBJ1-2, with D possibly matching TRBD1 (5 bases). The V and J ends lost 0 bases and 8 bases respectively, with 19 bases between them. Germline V lookup: CDR1 LGHNA, CDR2 YNFKEQ. The CDR3 spans 16 residues. In nucleotides, the CDR3 is TGTGCCAGCAGCCAAGAAAGGGAGGGGTATGCAGGGGGCTACACCTTC. Translation gives CASSQEREGYAGGYTF.

This clone came up once. The same CDR3 arises from other DNA sequences in this sample as well. The V call is TRBV5-4, the J call TRBJ1-1, with 8 bases fitting TRBD1. Germline values: CDR1 SGHNT, CDR2 YYREEE (reference sequence). This CDR3 is 14 amino acids long. Losses at the gene ends were 0 bases for V and 4 bases for J; bases not matched to a gene: 2. The CDR3 DNA sequence: TGTGCCAGCAGCTTGGGCACAGGGGGCACTGAAGCTTTCTTT. The encoded protein is CASSLGTGGTEAFF.

This clone was observed a single time. The V gene is TRBV29-1, the J gene TRBJ1-2; TRBD1 aligns across 7 bases. The CDR3 covers 16 residues. Germline CDR1 is SQVTM and CDR2 is ANQGSEA. After removal of 7 bases from V and 4 bases from J, the junction contained 18 bases not matched to a gene. The CDR3 reads CSGWDSSLSEGYGYTF. DNA for the CDR3: TGCAGCGGGTGGGACAGTTCTCTATCGGAGGGCTATGGCTACACCTTC. Full variable domain (outside the CDR3, taken from reference TRBV29-1 and TRBJ1-2): SAVISQKPSRDICQRGTSLTIQCQVDSQVTMMFWYRQQPGQSLTLIATANQGSEATYESGFVIDKFPISRPNLTFSTLTVSNMSPEDSSIYLCSGWDSSLSEGYGYTFGSGTRLTVV.

The chain recombines TRBV6-5 with TRBJ1-4; D remains ambiguous. CDR1 is MNHEY and CDR2 is SVGAGI in the germline V gene. Trimming removed 0 bases at V and 0 bases at J, with 8 bases between. The CDR3 runs 16 residues. The CDR3 loop reads CASSYSTTATNEKLFF. The CDR3 bases are TGTGCCAGCAGTTACTCGACCACAGCAACTAATGAAAAACTGTTTTTT.

This rearrangement joins TRBV5-1 to TRBJ2-1; TRBD1 aligns across 11 bases. CDR3 length: 15 amino acids. Germline V gene lookup returns CDR1 SGHRS and CDR2 YFSETQ. V dropped 0 bases and J dropped 7; count of bases not matched to a gene: 3. CDR3 amino acids: CASSLGTGGFNEQFF. The CDR3 bases are TGCGCCAGCAGCTTGGGGACAGGGGGCTTTAATGAGCAGTTCTTC.

This clone was found a few times. This chain uses TRBV29-1 with TRBJ2-1; a weak D match, TRBD1 (5 bases). The V gene lost 6 bases and the J gene lost 2 bases, with 11 bases spanning the gap. The CDR3 runs 13 residues. The germline gives CDR1 SQVTM, CDR2 ANQGSEA. The CDR3 loop reads CSVPWGAYNEQFF. In DNA, the CDR3 is TGCAGCGTCCCGTGGGGCGCCTACAATGAGCAGTTCTTC.

The chain uses TRBV9 and TRBJ2-2, with D perhaps matching TRBD1 (5 bases). CDR3 length: 15 residues. Germline V gene sequence: CDR1 SGDLS, CDR2 YYNGEE. The ends were cut back, 4 bases at V and 7 bases at J, with 17 bases in the middle. As DNA, the CDR3 is TGTGCCAGCAGCCGGATCCAGGGTACTGGCGGGGAGCTGTTTTTT. This translates into CASSRIQGTGGELFF.

The chain couples TRBV11-1 to TRBJ1-6; D might be TRBD1 (6 bases). Trimming took 4 bases from V and 10 from J, leaving 14 bases between them. The length of the CDR3 is 14 residues. Germline V lookup: CDR1 SGHAT, CDR2 FQDESV (reference sequence). As DNA, the CDR3 is TGTGCCAGCAGCTCACTAGGGGGTAGCTCACCCCTCCACTTT. It yields the protein CASSSLGGSSPLHF.

This clone was counted once. The chain is built from TRBV7-8 and TRBJ2-3, with TRBD2 matching over 10 bases. The junction had 2 bases not matched to a gene; V was cut back by 2 bases and J by 0 bases. Germline CDR1 reads SGHVS; CDR2 reads FQNEAQ. The CDR3 sequence is 16 residues long. DNA of the CDR3: TGTGCCAGCAGCTTATGGACTAGCGGAAGCACAGATACGCAGTATTTT. Protein sequence: CASSLWTSGSTDTQYF.